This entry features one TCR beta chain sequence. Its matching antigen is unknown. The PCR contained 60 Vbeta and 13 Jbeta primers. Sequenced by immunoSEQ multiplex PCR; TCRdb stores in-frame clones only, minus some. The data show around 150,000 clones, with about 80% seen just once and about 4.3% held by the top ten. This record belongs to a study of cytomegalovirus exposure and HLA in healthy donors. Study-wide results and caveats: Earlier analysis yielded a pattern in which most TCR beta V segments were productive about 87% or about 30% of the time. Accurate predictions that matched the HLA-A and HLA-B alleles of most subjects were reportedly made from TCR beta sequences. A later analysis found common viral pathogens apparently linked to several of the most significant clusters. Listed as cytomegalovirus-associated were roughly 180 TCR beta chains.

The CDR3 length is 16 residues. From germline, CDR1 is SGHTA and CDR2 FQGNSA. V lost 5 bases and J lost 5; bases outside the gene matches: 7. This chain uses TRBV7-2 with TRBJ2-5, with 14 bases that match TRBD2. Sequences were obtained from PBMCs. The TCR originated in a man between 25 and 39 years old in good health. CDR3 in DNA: TGTGCCAGCAGCCCGTGGACTAGCGGGAGGTGGGAGACCCAGTACTTC. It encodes CASSPWTSGRWETQYF.